This TCR beta chain was captured by sequencing in a study of T cell responses to AZD1222 COVID-19 vaccine. Findings of the study overall: Unmutated variant regions are reportedly targeted by nearly half of spike-specific TCRs. Repertoires were obtained solely post-peak T cell response.

Details on this clone: The target antigen is unknown.

V was pared by 5 bases and J by 2 bases, with 15 bases between. Per the germline V gene, CDR1 is SGHTA and CDR2 is FQGNSA. CDR3 length: 15 amino acids. Libraries were prepared by immunoSEQ multiplex PCR; TCRdb keeps only in-frame clonotypes and omits some of them. The table lists under 95,000 clones, around nine tenths of them singletons. The genes are TRBV7-2 and TRBJ1-1; D may be TRBD1 (5 bases). The specimen comprised peripheral blood, sampled on day 0 of AZD1222 vaccination. The receptor was derived from an adult in good health. Written as DNA, the CDR3 is TGTGCCAGCAGCCCCGACGCCCGGGACAACACTGAAGCTTTCTTT. Protein sequence: CASSPDARDNTEAFF.